The 22 T cell receptor beta chains below were found in one sample sequenced in a study of blood T cell dynamics during melanoma immunotherapy. Assay: immunoSEQ multiplex PCR; the TCRdb copy retains only in-frame clones and omits some. The table lists fewer than 11,000 clones, about 88% of them singletons, with 10% in the top ten. Time point reported: pre-treatment baseline. The sample here was blood, taken from a patient treated with checkpoint blockade. The receptor set was obtained from a human donor with melanoma.

The V gene is TRBV30, the J gene TRBJ2-1; D possibly corresponds to TRBD2 (7 bases). The V end lost 0 bases, the J end lost 2 bases, and 17 bases lay between the germline ends. The CDR3 contains 17 residues. Germline V lookup: CDR1 GTSNPN, CDR2 SVGIG (reference sequence). CDR3 nucleotides: TGTGCCTGGAGTGTGGATGGCGGGGGCGGAACCTACAATGAGCAGTTCTTC. Translation gives CAWSVDGGGGTYNEQFF.

J is TRBJ1-4 and V is TRBV14; TRBD1 matches 8 bases. The CDR3 contains 14 residues. Germline lookup yields CDR1 SGHDN and CDR2 FVKESK. V was clipped by 4 bases and J by 7 bases; unmatched bases: 5. CDR3 sequence: CASSPQGVVEKLFF. In DNA form, the CDR3 reads TGTGCCAGCAGCCCACAGGGGGTGGTTGAAAAACTGTTTTTT.

This clone was picked up a small number of times. CDR3 in amino acids: CASSDRWANVLTF. In nucleotides, the CDR3 is TGTGCCAGCAGTGACAGGTGGGCCAACGTCCTGACTTTC. This rearrangement joins TRBV6-1 to TRBJ2-6; the D is unclear. The length of the CDR3 is 13 residues. Germline assignment: CDR1 MNHNS and CDR2 SASEGT. Trimming stripped 3 bases from V and 5 bases from J, with 5 bases between.

The V gene is TRBV19, the J gene TRBJ2-3, with TRBD2 matching 11 bases. The V gene's germline CDR1 is LNHDA and CDR2 SQIVND (reference sequence). The CDR3 sequence is 17 residues long. After removal of 5 bases from V and 3 bases from J, the junction contained 10 bases not matched to a gene. Here the CDR3 DNA reads TGTGCCAGTAGTCGACTAGCGGGATATCCCCCGACAGATACGCAGTATTTT. Protein product: CASSRLAGYPPTDTQYF.

This chain connects TRBV30 to TRBJ1-2, with D maybe TRBD1 (5 bases). Trimming stripped 2 bases from V and 5 bases from J, with 18 bases between. This CDR3 is built from 15 residues. Germline V gene sequence: CDR1 GTSNPN, CDR2 SVGIG (reference sequence). Written as DNA, the CDR3 is TGTGCCTGGAGTTGGGGGAGAGGTCCGTATTATGGCTACACCTTC. Its protein product is CAWSWGRGPYYGYTF.

In DNA, the CDR3 is TGTGCCAGCAGCCTAGCGGTGCAGGTGGGAACCCAAGAGACCCAGTACTTC. Protein product: CASSLAVQVGTQETQYF. V usage is TRBV9 and J usage is TRBJ2-5; 7 nucleotides agree with TRBD2. The CDR3 extends over 17 amino acids. After removal of 4 bases from V and 1 base from J, the junction contained 13 bases not matched to a gene. CDR1 and CDR2 from the germline V gene are SGDLS and YYNGEE.

This rearrangement joins TRBV16 to TRBJ2-7; 9 positions agree with TRBD1. V lost 3 bases, J lost 2 bases, and 8 bases stayed unmatched. The CDR3 is made up of 16 amino acids. Germline values: CDR1 KGHSY, CDR2 FQNENV. In nucleotides, the CDR3 is TGTGCCAGCAGCCAGTTCGGGACAGGGCAAGCCTACGAGCAGTACTTC. Encoded protein: CASSQFGTGQAYEQYF. Combining the CDR3 with reference TRBV16 and TRBJ2-7 gives the whole variable domain GEEVAQTPKHLVRGEGQKAKLYCAPIKGHSYVFWYQQVLKNEFKFLISFQNENVFDETGMPKERFSAKCLPNSPCSLEIQATKLEDSAVYFCASSQFGTGQAYEQYFGPGTRLTVT.

This clone was seen only a few times. The V call is TRBV5-5, the J call TRBJ2-6; D gene unclear. Trimming cost V 2 bases and J 1 base, with 4 bases left between them. This CDR3 contains 14 residues. Germline-derived CDR1 and CDR2 are SGHKS and YYEKEE (reference sequence). In DNA form, the CDR3 reads TGTGCCAGCAGCTTCCGTTCTGGGGCCAACGTCCTGACTTTC. It is translated as CASSFRSGANVLTF.

This clone occurred a few times. The chain recombines TRBV6-1 with TRBJ1-2; D gene uncertain. V gave up 10 bases and J gave up 6 bases, with 18 bases separating them. The CDR3 is 13 amino acids. Germline values: CDR1 MNHNS, CDR2 SASEGT. CDR3 DNA: TGTGCCATTACCCCTGGTGGAGGGAATGGCTACACCTTC. Encoded protein: CAITPGGGNGYTF.

The genes are TRBV7-9 and TRBJ1-3; D not certain. The ends were cut back, 3 bases at V and 0 bases at J, with 6 bases in the middle. CDR3 length: 14 amino acids. The germline V gene encodes CDR1 SEHNR and CDR2 FQNEAQ (reference sequence). The CDR3 DNA is TGTGCCAGCAGCTTTTCTACCTCTGGAAACACCATATATTTT. Translating it yields CASSFSTSGNTIYF.

The chain carries TRBV7-2 and TRBJ2-7, with D unclear. CDR3 length: 13 residues. V was pared by 7 bases and J by 3 bases, with 13 bases between. In germline, CDR1 is SGHTA, CDR2 FQGNSA. The CDR3 protein is CASTPLGNYEQYF. CDR3 nucleotides: TGTGCCAGCACCCCGCTGGGTAACTACGAGCAGTACTTC. Together with reference TRBV7-2 and TRBJ2-7, the CDR3 gives the full variable domain: GAGVSQSPSNKVTEKGKDVELRCDPISGHTALYWYRQSLGQGLEFLIYFQGNSAPDKSGLPSDRFSAERTGGSVSTLTIQRTQQEDSAVYLCASTPLGNYEQYFGPGTRLTVT.

The chain recombines TRBV6-1 with TRBJ1-1; no clear D. The V and J ends lost 3 bases and 1 base respectively, with 9 bases between them. Germline V gene sequence: CDR1 MNHNS, CDR2 SASEGT. CDR3 length: 14 amino acids. Here the CDR3 reads CASSDVGWNTEAFF. CDR3 DNA: TGTGCCAGCAGTGACGTGGGGTGGAACACTGAAGCTTTCTTT.

The chain employs TRBV5-1 and TRBJ2-1, with D possibly matching TRBD2 (5 bases). The germline gives CDR1 SGHRS, CDR2 YFSETQ. V lost 3 bases to trimming and J lost 7 bases, with 17 bases between them. The CDR3 totals 15 residues. In DNA, the CDR3 is TGCGCCAGCAGCTCCGGACTGAGTGGAGTAAATGAGCAGTTCTTC. As protein: CASSSGLSGVNEQFF.

The V and J genes are TRBV2 and TRBJ2-2, with no clear D. The length of the CDR3 is 13 residues. Per germline, CDR1 SNHLY and CDR2 FYNNEI. V lost 6 bases, J lost 6 bases, and 11 bases lay in between. CDR3 amino acids: CASRVIGAGELFF. The CDR3 coding sequence is TGTGCCAGCAGAGTGATCGGCGCCGGGGAGCTGTTTTTT.

V gene TRBV28 combines with J gene TRBJ2-3, with D maybe TRBD1 (5 bases). This CDR3 has 11 residues. The germline V gene has CDR1 MDHEN and CDR2 SYDVKM. V was trimmed by 8 bases and J by 9 bases, leaving 12 bases between them. In nucleotides, the CDR3 is TGTGCCAGCCGCGACAGTGGCACGCAGTATTTT. Translating gives CASRDSGTQYF.

This chain connects TRBV5-1 to TRBJ1-1; no definite D call. V was cut by 6 bases and J by 2 bases, with 14 bases left in between. This CDR3 spans 14 amino acids. Germline CDR1 SGHRS, CDR2 YFSETQ. The CDR3 region has the DNA TGCGCCAGCACCCCGACCGCTTCCAACACTGAAGCTTTCTTT. Its translation is CASTPTASNTEAFF.

V usage is TRBV29-1 and J usage is TRBJ1-2; D is perhaps TRBD1 (5 bases). V lost 0 bases to trimming and J lost 8 bases, with 10 bases between them. CDR3 length: 12 amino acids. Germline V CDR1 and CDR2: SQVTM, ANQGSEA. CDR3: CSVEDPDSGYTF. The CDR3 DNA follows: TGCAGCGTTGAAGATCCCGACAGCGGCTACACCTTC. Together with reference TRBV29-1 and TRBJ1-2, the CDR3 gives the full variable domain: SAVISQKPSRDICQRGTSLTIQCQVDSQVTMMFWYRQQPGQSLTLIATANQGSEATYESGFVIDKFPISRPNLTFSTLTVSNMSPEDSSIYLCSVEDPDSGYTFGSGTRLTVV.

This chain joins TRBV5-1 and TRBJ2-7; D is undetermined. In germline, CDR1 is SGHRS, CDR2 YFSETQ. CDR3 size: 13 residues. Trimming shortened V by 0 bases and J by 4 bases, and 8 bases separated the two germline ends. The CDR3 coding sequence is TGCGCCAGCAGCTTGGGGGGAACGTACGAGCAGTACGTC. It is translated as CASSLGGTYEQYV.

This chain links TRBV21-1 with TRBJ2-1; no check of the table's D call, TRBD1, against the DNA was made. TRBV21-1 is termed a pseudogene. This CDR3 region has 14 residues. DNA for the CDR3: TGTGCCAGACCGACCGGGACAGGGGACAATGAGCAGTTCTTC. Its protein product is CARPTGTGDNEQFF.

This clone has more than one count but fewer than ten. The chain recombines TRBV16 with TRBJ1-5, with D possibly being TRBD1 (5 bases). Germline CDR1 and CDR2: KGHSY and FQNENV. CDR3 size: 16 residues. Trimming shortened V by 3 bases and J by 0 bases, and 12 bases separated the two germline ends. CDR3 loop: CASSHSGTASNQPQHF. The CDR3 bases are TGTGCCAGCAGCCATTCCGGGACGGCTAGCAATCAGCCCCAGCATTTT. Based on the CDR3 plus reference TRBV16 and TRBJ1-5, the full variable domain is GEEVAQTPKHLVRGEGQKAKLYCAPIKGHSYVFWYQQVLKNEFKFLISFQNENVFDETGMPKERFSAKCLPNSPCSLEIQATKLEDSAVYFCASSHSGTASNQPQHFGDGTRLSIL.

This chain joins TRBV5-1 and TRBJ2-3; D perhaps matches TRBD1 (6 bases). V lost 4 bases, J lost 0 bases, and 15 bases lay in between. The CDR3 is made up of 16 amino acids. CDR1 is SGHRS and CDR2 is YFSETQ in the germline V gene. The CDR3 sequence is CASSTQTDSSTDTQYF. CDR3 in DNA: TGCGCCAGCAGCACACAAACGGACAGCAGCACAGATACGCAGTATTTT.

This clone was recorded once. The chain joins TRBV4-2 to TRBJ1-1; 7 bases match TRBD1. The V segment lost 0 bases and the J segment 6 bases; nucleotides outside the gene matches: 4. CDR3 size: 14 residues. Looked up from germline, CDR1 is LGHNA and CDR2 is YNFKEQ. The CDR3 reads CASSQDDRAAEAFF. As DNA, the CDR3 is TGTGCCAGCAGCCAAGACGACAGGGCCGCTGAAGCTTTCTTT.